This T cell receptor beta chain was profiled in a study of identical twins (dated by TCRdb to the mid-2010s). The study in broad terms: TCR alpha and beta repertoires from monozygotic twins, unrelated adults of various ages and cord blood were deep-sequenced to test whether fetal clonotypes persist. To rule out contamination, the twin experiments were replicated at different times with different library preparation protocols. General findings and caveats noted by the study authors: Abundant cord blood beta clonotypes carried fewer insertions; young adult naive repertoires showed a weaker similar trend, while memory repertoires showed none. In monozygotic twins, out-of-frame TCR alpha sharing was systematically underestimated by recombination models, although the models agreed with sharing between unrelated individuals. The excess sharing between twins in beta out-of-frame sequences was weaker because fewer shared sequences reduced the signal-to-noise ratio. Compared with coincidental sharing between unrelated individuals, an excess of low generation-probability sequences was observed among out-of-frame TCR alpha sequences shared between twins. Invariant T cells such as MAIT and iNKT could partly confound zero-insertion analyses, though diverse VJ usage argued against this for most clonotypes. Conclusions relied on cross-sectional statistical analysis, since the same donors could not be followed over many years.

Library preparation employed 5' RACE. Sequencing was performed on an Illumina HiSeq 2000. A universal primer binding site was added through template switching, and the final cDNA carried a unique molecular identifier so that TCR cDNA molecules could be counted accurately. Specific primers in the conserved constant-segment region were used to synthesize first-strand cDNA for TCR alpha and beta chains. To control for contamination, each cDNA library was double barcoded with a SMART-Mk sample barcode plus Illumina barcodes. TruSeq adapter sequences along with Illumina sample barcodes were introduced in two successive PCR steps. The Illumina HiSeq platform was used with custom primers to sequence TCR alpha and beta cDNA libraries. In the original analysis: MiGEC processed the raw reads to extract unique molecular identifiers, while MiXCR was used to determine the CDR3 positions. Recombination models were inferred per individual with the repgenHMM and IGoR tools using an EM algorithm. Shared clonotype analysis was performed with the tcR package in R, normalizing sharing by the product of cloneset sizes. To study raw recombination without the effects of thymic and clonal selection, out-of-frame nonproductive sequences were analyzed. The raw public data were reprocessed by TCRdb itself: fastp quality trimming at Q25, MiXCR clonotype calling, in-frame beta chains only. Every distinct CDR3 protein forms one entry, paired with its most common genes and DNA. TCRdb's processing, not the study's, gives the V and J calls here. Counted in this sample were roughly 250,000 distinct CDR3 sequences; around an eighth of them appeared once. 8.8% of the sample lies in the top ten.

Only healthy Caucasian donors were included. Using Miltenyi CD45RO+ enrichment and human naive T-cell isolation kits, memory (CD45RO+) and naive T cells were isolated from PBMC. In this sample, this clonotype turned up a few times. No cognate antigen has been identified for it. Base quality data are lacking; no much larger clone is found one base away. The sequence came from a woman under 30 in good health. Sequencing was carried out using memory (CD45RO+) T cells sorted from blood. Explained via the paper, the cell subset or site label denotes: CD45RO+ enriched T cells.

The nucleotide sequence is TGTGCCAGCAGCCAGACCGGGACAACCGACACCGGGGAGCTGTTTTTT. Its amino acids are CASSQTGTTDTGELFF. The chain uses TRBV5-4 and TRBJ2-2; the D gene is perhaps TRBD1, from 6 matching bases. Spanning cysteine to phenylalanine, the CDR3 consists of 16 amino acids. Kept here is only the CDR3 DNA, which spans 48 bases and is read in frame from base 1. V sheds 4 bases and J sheds 3 bases, leaving 16 bases between their ends. According to the germline V gene (reference sequence), CDR1 reads SGHNT and CDR2 reads YYREEE.